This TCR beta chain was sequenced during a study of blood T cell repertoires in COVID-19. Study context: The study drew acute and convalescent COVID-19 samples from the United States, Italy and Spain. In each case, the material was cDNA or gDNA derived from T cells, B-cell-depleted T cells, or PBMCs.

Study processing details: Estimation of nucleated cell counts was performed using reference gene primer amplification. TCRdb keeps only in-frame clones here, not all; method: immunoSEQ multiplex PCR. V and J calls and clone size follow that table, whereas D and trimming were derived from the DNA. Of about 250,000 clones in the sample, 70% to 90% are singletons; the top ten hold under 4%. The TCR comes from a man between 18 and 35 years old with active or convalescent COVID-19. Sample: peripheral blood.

The CDR3 is CASSQGTHNNEQFF. In nucleotides, the CDR3 is TGTGCCAGCAGCCAAGGGACACATAACAATGAGCAGTTCTTC. The V gene is TRBV14, the J gene TRBJ2-1; D perhaps matches TRBD1 (5 bases). Germline loops: CDR1 SGHDN, CDR2 FVKESK. The CDR3 totals 14 residues. V shed 1 base and J shed 5 bases, with 9 bases lying between them.